This T cell receptor (beta chain) was captured by sequencing in a study of blood T cells in healthy people across ages (dated by TCRdb to the mid-2010s). Regarding the complete study: In model experiments, template switching captured roughly one uniquely barcoded TCR beta cDNA molecule for every two T cells. To track age-related changes in TCR beta repertoire diversity, the study relied on deep sequencing normalized with unique cDNA molecular identifiers. The donors were split into four age groups: young (average about 16 years), middle-aged (more than 35), aged (roughly 68) and long-lived (roughly 77). To avoid experimental bias, donors of different ages were randomly spread across the sequencing lanes. Using the same blood draw, the study looked at two additional independent replicas of 1 million unique cDNA reads for two donors, one aged 18 to 29 and the other aged 80 or older. Study-wide conclusions, independent of this receptor: Because donor CMV infection status was unknown, age-related changes in expanded clonotypes were potentially confounded. The percentage of naive T cells measured by flow cytometry correlated strongly with observed TCR beta diversity. As age increased, observed TCR beta diversity per million T cells dropped in a roughly linear way, and a significant reduction was already evident by age roughly 36. Compared with the aged group, the long-lived group had more naive CD4+ T cells, fewer expanded clones and increased TCR diversity, suggesting age selection. Estimates of total diversity based on one million sequenced T cells were considered lower bounds and underestimates. Bulk unsorted PBMC profiling prevented conclusive comparison of naive and antigen-experienced compartments.

The roughly 42 donors, aged about 6 to 95 years, were systemically healthy Caucasian individuals from Russia. Each donor gave about 11 milliliters of peripheral blood, drawn into EDTA-treated Vacutainer tubes. PBMCs were isolated by Ficoll-Paque density-gradient centrifugation, with at least 6 million obtained per sample. Total RNA was extracted from PBMCs with Trizol reagent, with at least 5.5 micrograms obtained per sample. The percentages of naive CD45RAhigh/CD27high T cells were determined by flow cytometry on a PBMC aliquot from every donor. Receptor amplification or capture employed 5' RACE. Sequenced using an Illumina HiSeq 2500. A second PCR of about 7 to 12 cycles was performed with a sample-barcoded 5' primer and a J-beta primer mix. A template-switch 5' adaptor carrying 12 random nucleotides introduced a unique molecular identifier onto each TCR beta cDNA molecule. Each sample yielded at least 3 million CDR3-containing paired-end reads. The Mint cDNA synthesis kit, primed by a TRBC-specific oligonucleotide, was used to synthesize first-strand cDNA from all RNA. After uracil-DNA glycosylase treatment, a first 18-cycle PCR used universal primers M1SS and BC2_uni_R on all cDNA. Per the source publication's procedure: For normalization, 1 million high-quality reads, each with a distinct molecular identifier, were randomly selected from each sample. Reads sharing molecular identifiers were discarded rather than binned into consensus sequences. MiTCR, run with a Q25 quality threshold and the strictest error-elimination algorithm, handled CDR3 identification, clonotype clustering and error correction. A nonparametric unseen species model with Euler transformation was used to estimate a lower bound on total TCR beta diversity. TCRdb cleaned the public reads at Q25 with fastp, built clones with MiXCR and kept in-frame beta chains. Identical CDR3 protein sequences are pooled into one entry, listed with their most common genes and DNA. TCRdb, not the original authors, processed these V and J calls. The table for this sample lists hundreds of thousands of distinct CDR3 sequences; under 55% of them were counted only once. The top ten clones comprise around 18% of the sample.

Looking up the germline V gene yields CDR1 SGHNT and CDR2 YENEEA. The germline ends are 19 bases apart after V is trimmed by 4 bases and J by 2 bases. Spanning cysteine to phenylalanine, the CDR3 consists of 17 amino acids. Of all the DNA, just the CDR3 is kept, 51 bases in frame from base 1. Turning to this clonotype: No cognate antigen has been identified for it. Base qualities were left out, and no much larger clone turns up one base away.

Here the chain combines TRBV11-3 and TRBJ2-3, and perhaps TRBD2 as D gene, on 7 matching bases. The TCR sequence derives from a man aged 55 to 70 in good health. Sequenced input: blood. CDR3 reads: CASSSPLSAGATDTQYF. Read as DNA, the sequence is TGTGCCAGCAGCTCCCCCCTCTCCGCGGGGGCCACAGATACGCAGTATTTT.